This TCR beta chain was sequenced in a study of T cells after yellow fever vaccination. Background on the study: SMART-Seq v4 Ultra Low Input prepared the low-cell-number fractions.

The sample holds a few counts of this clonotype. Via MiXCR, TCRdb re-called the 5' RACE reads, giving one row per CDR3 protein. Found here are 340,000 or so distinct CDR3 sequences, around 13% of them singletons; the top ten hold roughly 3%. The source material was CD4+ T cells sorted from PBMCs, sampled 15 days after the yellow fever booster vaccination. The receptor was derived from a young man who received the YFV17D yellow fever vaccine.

The CDR3 region has the DNA TGTGCCAGCGAGGGGGGGGGATCCATGAACACTGAAGCTTTCTTT. It translates to CASEGGGSMNTEAFF. The V and J genes are TRBV12-3 or TRBV12-4 and TRBJ1-1, with a weak D call TRBD1 (6 bases). The CDR3 has 15 residues. Deletions cut 8 bases from V and 0 bases from J, with 16 bases between.